One and the same sample provided the 19 T cell receptor beta chains below, sequenced in a study of OX40 agonist ivuxolimab in advanced cancers. The method was immunoSEQ multiplex PCR; TCRdb's version includes in-frame clones alone and lacks a portion of them. The table lists fewer than 100,000 clones, about four fifths of them singletons. The sample here was CD4+ or CD8+ T cells sorted from blood, taken in a trial of the OX40 agonist ivuxolimab. The receptors shown here come from an adult with an advanced solid tumor such as melanoma, head and neck, liver or kidney cancer.

This chain uses TRBV7-8 with TRBJ1-2; no firm D call. Germline CDR1 and CDR2: SGHVS and FQNEAQ. This CDR3 spans 13 amino acids. The V and J ends lost 3 bases and 8 bases respectively, with 13 bases between them. CDR3 sequence reads: CASSFALQEGYTF. The CDR3 DNA reads as TGTGCCAGCAGCTTTGCCCTTCAGGAAGGCTACACCTTC.

The chain is built from TRBV5-4 and TRBJ2-5; a weak D match, TRBD1 (7 bases). CDR1 and CDR2 (germline): SGHNT, YYREEE (reference sequence). The CDR3 is 14 residues long. With 3 bases removed from V and 4 bases from J, the gap between germline ends came to 13 bases. CDR3 amino acids: CASSSQGGTETQYF. CDR3 sequence (DNA): TGTGCCAGCAGCTCGCAGGGGGGAACAGAGACCCAGTACTTC.

A single count supports this clone. The chain couples TRBV7-9 to TRBJ1-4; D remains unclear. V lost 5 bases, J lost 0 bases, and 10 bases lay in between. The CDR3 contains 15 residues. Germline assignment: CDR1 SEHNR and CDR2 FQNEAQ (reference sequence). CDR3: CASSLYTATNEKLFF. CDR3 sequence (DNA): TGTGCCAGCAGCCTCTACACTGCAACTAATGAAAAACTGTTTTTT.

This chain connects TRBV29-1 to TRBJ1-2; D might be TRBD1 (5 bases). Germline lookup yields CDR1 SQVTM and CDR2 ANQGSEA. This CDR3 comprises 17 residues. V dropped 3 bases and J dropped 0 bases, with 20 bases sitting between them. The CDR3 sequence is CSVEGGTASGANYGYTF. The CDR3 DNA follows: TGCAGCGTTGAGGGCGGGACCGCATCGGGAGCTAACTATGGCTACACCTTC.

The count of this clone is one. The V gene is TRBV28, the J gene TRBJ2-7, with D possibly TRBD1 on 5 matching bases. V dropped 3 bases and J dropped 9 bases, with 12 bases sitting between them. The germline CDR1 and CDR2 sequences are MDHEN and SYDVKM. The CDR3 is 12 amino acids. CDR3 region: CASSFGASGQYF. The CDR3 nucleotides are TGTGCCAGCAGTTTTGGGGCTTCCGGGCAGTACTTC.

The chain has TRBV7-3 and TRBJ2-2, with D tentatively TRBD1 (5 bases). Deletions cut 4 bases from V and 4 bases from J, with 13 bases between. The CDR3 sequence is 15 residues long. CDR1 and CDR2 from the germline V gene are SGHTA and FQGTGA. The CDR3 DNA sequence: TGTGCCAGCAGCTCTCGTAAAGGGGCCACCGGGGAGCTGTTTTTT. It yields the protein CASSSRKGATGELFF. Complete variable domain (other parts from reference TRBV7-3 and TRBJ2-2): GAGVSQTPSNKVTEKGKYVELRCDPISGHTALYWYRQSLGQGPEFLIYFQGTGAADDSGLPNDRFFAVRPEGSVSTLKIQRTERGDSAVYLCASSSRKGATGELFFGEGSRLTVL.

The J gene is TRBJ2-1, the V gene TRBV5-4, with D perhaps TRBD1 or TRBD2 (5 bases each). Deletions cut 5 bases from V and 1 base from J, with 13 bases between. CDR1 SGHNT and CDR2 YYREEE come from the germline V gene (reference sequence). The CDR3 loop spans 15 amino acids. The CDR3 here is CASRIPGPSYNEQFF. The CDR3 coding sequence is TGTGCCAGCAGGATACCGGGACCGTCCTACAATGAGCAGTTCTTC.

This clone has just one count. The chain combines TRBV30 with TRBJ1-1; perhaps TRBD1 as D (5 bases). Trimming took off 5 bases at V and 7 bases at J, with 11 bases between the two ends. CDR1 GTSNPN and CDR2 SVGIG come from the germline V gene (reference sequence). The CDR3 is 11 residues long. CDR3 residues: CAWGGGDEAFF. CDR3 DNA: TGTGCCTGGGGGGGAGGGGATGAAGCTTTCTTT. Using reference TRBV30 and TRBJ1-1 for the parts outside the CDR3, the full variable domain is SQTIHQWPATLVQPVGSPLSLECTVEGTSNPNLYWYRQAAGRGLQLLFYSVGIGQISSEVPQNLSASRPQDRQFILSSKKLLLSDSGFYLCAWGGGDEAFFGQGTRLTVV.

CDR3 region: CASRAGTGGYGYTF. The CDR3 nucleotides are TGTGCCAGCAGGGCCGGGACAGGGGGCTATGGCTACACCTTC. The V gene is TRBV27, the J gene TRBJ1-2, with 11 bases matching TRBD1. Germline V gives CDR1 MNHEY, CDR2 SMNVEV (reference sequence). The CDR3 is 14 residues long. After removal of 6 bases from V and 4 bases from J, the junction contained 4 bases not matched to a gene.

The chain uses TRBV5-1 and TRBJ2-7, with 12 bases that match TRBD2. This CDR3 comprises 16 residues. J lost 2 bases, V lost 8 bases, and 11 bases had no gene match. Looked up from germline, CDR1 is SGHRS and CDR2 is YFSETQ. CDR3 sequence: CARPSGGAFRAYEQYF. CDR3 nucleotide sequence: TGCGCCAGACCTAGCGGGGGGGCCTTTAGAGCCTACGAGCAGTACTTC.

The rearrangement uses TRBV30 and TRBJ2-1; 10 bases fit TRBD2. CDR1 GTSNPN and CDR2 SVGIG come from the germline V gene (reference sequence). Trimming at V came to 0 bases and at J to 4 bases, leaving 3 bases not matched to a gene. The CDR3 length is 15 residues. The CDR3 DNA is TGTGCCTGGAGTGTCGGGACTAGCGAGTACAATGAGCAGTTCTTC. Translation: CAWSVGTSEYNEQFF.

In its sample, this clone was seen a few times. The chain joins TRBV7-8 to TRBJ2-7; 8 positions match TRBD2. The J segment lost 5 bases and the V segment lost 10 bases, leaving 19 bases of the junction unmatched. Germline lookup yields CDR1 SGHVS and CDR2 FQNEAQ. This CDR3 has 16 amino acids. The CDR3 protein is CATHPAVGGAPHEQYF. The CDR3 DNA sequence: TGTGCCACCCACCCGGCGGTCGGGGGGGCTCCCCACGAGCAGTACTTC. The entire variable domain, with the rest obtained from reference TRBV7-8 and TRBJ2-7, is as follows: GAGVSQSPRYKVAKRGQDVALRCDPISGHVSLFWYQQALGQGPEFLTYFQNEAQLDKSGLPSDRFFAERPEGSVSTLKIQRTQQEDSAVYLCATHPAVGGAPHEQYFGPGTRLTVT.

This chain connects TRBV27 to TRBJ1-2, with D possibly being TRBD1 (6 bases). V gave up 5 bases and J gave up 2 bases, with 12 bases separating them. The germline V gene encodes CDR1 MNHEY and CDR2 SMNVEV (reference sequence). This CDR3 spans 14 amino acids. The CDR3 spells CASSEKTGNYGYTF. The CDR3, as DNA: TGTGCCAGCAGTGAAAAGACAGGCAACTATGGCTACACCTTC.

This chain links TRBV10-3 with TRBJ2-6; no clear D gene. Between the trimmed V and J ends, which lost 8 bases and 4 bases, there was a span of 9 bases. CDR1 and CDR2 (germline): ENHRY, SYGVKD. CDR3 length: 13 amino acids. The CDR3 nucleotides are TGTGCCATCCTGGATTCCGGGGCCAACGTCCTGACTTTC. Encoded protein: CAILDSGANVLTF.

The chain employs TRBV15 and TRBJ1-1; no clear D. The CDR3 totals 14 residues. Deletions cut 5 bases from V and 1 base from J, with 11 bases between. Germline V gene lookup returns CDR1 LNHNV and CDR2 YYDKDF (reference sequence). CDR3 nucleotide sequence: TGTGCCACCAGCTCGACGGTTAAGAACACTGAAGCTTTCTTT. Its protein product is CATSSTVKNTEAFF.

The chain recombines TRBV6-1 with TRBJ2-3, with a tentative D call TRBD1 (6 bases). This CDR3 is built from 14 residues. V was shortened by 1 base and J by 5 bases, with 10 bases between the two germline ends. Germline-derived CDR1 and CDR2 are MNHNS and SASEGT. The CDR3 protein is CASSEGGTRDTQYF. The CDR3 region has the DNA TGTGCCAGCAGTGAAGGGGGGACACGAGATACGCAGTATTTT.

The J gene is TRBJ1-3, the V gene TRBV30; unclear D gene. The CDR3 extends over 13 amino acids. Germline CDR1 reads GTSNPN; CDR2 reads SVGIG (reference sequence). Trimming cost V 4 bases and J 0 bases, with 7 bases left between them. CDR3 sequence (DNA): TGTGCCTGGAAGGCGGTCTCTGGAAACACCATATATTTT. Protein sequence: CAWKAVSGNTIYF.

This clone came up a few times. The chain couples TRBV5-1 to TRBJ2-3, with a tentative D call TRBD1 (6 bases). This CDR3 comprises 15 residues. With 1 base removed from V and 6 bases from J, the gap between germline ends came to 15 bases. Germline CDR1 reads SGHRS; CDR2 reads YFSETQ. CDR3 bases: TGCGCCAGCAGCTTGTGGACAGACCCGTCGGATACGCAGTATTTT. It is translated as CASSLWTDPSDTQYF.

In DNA form, the CDR3 reads TGCGCCAGCAGCTTCGATGTAGGGCTGGAGACCCAGTACTTC. Protein product: CASSFDVGLETQYF. This chain uses TRBV5-1 with TRBJ2-5; D unclear. The CDR3 has 14 amino acids. V lost 2 bases, J lost 5 bases, and 13 bases lay in between. Germline lookup yields CDR1 SGHRS and CDR2 YFSETQ.